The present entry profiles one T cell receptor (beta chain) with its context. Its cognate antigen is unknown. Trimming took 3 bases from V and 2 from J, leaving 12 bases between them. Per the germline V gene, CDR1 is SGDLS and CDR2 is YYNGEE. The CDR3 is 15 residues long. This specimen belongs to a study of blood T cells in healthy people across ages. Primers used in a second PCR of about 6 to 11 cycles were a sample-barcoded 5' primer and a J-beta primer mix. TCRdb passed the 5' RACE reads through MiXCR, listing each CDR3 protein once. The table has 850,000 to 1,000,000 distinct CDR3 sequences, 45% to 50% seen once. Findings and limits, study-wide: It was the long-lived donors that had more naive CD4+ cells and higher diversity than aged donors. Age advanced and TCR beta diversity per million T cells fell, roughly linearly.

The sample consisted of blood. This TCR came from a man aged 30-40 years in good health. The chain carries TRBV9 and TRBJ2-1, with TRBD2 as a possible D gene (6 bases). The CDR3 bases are TGTGCCAGCAGCGCCGGGACTTTCGCCTACAATGAGCAGTTCTTC. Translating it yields CASSAGTFAYNEQFF.